The 10 T cell receptor beta chains reported below all come from one sample, sequenced in a study of OX40 agonist ivuxolimab in advanced cancers. Sequencing used immunoSEQ multiplex PCR; TCRdb keeps in-frame clones, though not all of them. The sample has about 73,000 clones; 88% are singletons. The specimen comprised CD4+ or CD8+ T cells sorted from blood, sampled in a trial of the OX40 agonist ivuxolimab. The receptors originated from an adult with an advanced solid tumor such as melanoma, head and neck, liver or kidney cancer.

This clone appeared once. V and J are TRBV5-4 and TRBJ2-1; perhaps D is TRBD1 or TRBD2 (5 bases each). The CDR3 consists of 13 residues. Germline CDR1 reads SGHNT; CDR2 reads YYREEE (reference sequence). V dropped 4 bases and J dropped 9 bases, with 14 bases sitting between them. CDR3 sequence reads: CASSPSRGGEQFF. CDR3 DNA sequence: TGTGCCAGCAGCCCTAGTCGGGGCGGTGAGCAGTTCTTC.

V gene TRBV2 combines with J gene TRBJ2-2; 7 bases match TRBD2. V lost 4 bases to trimming and J lost 0 bases; unmatched junction nucleotides: 2. This CDR3 has 15 residues. Germline CDR1 SNHLY, CDR2 FYNNEI. DNA for the CDR3: TGTGCCAGCAGTGTGGGAGGGACGAACACCGGGGAGCTGTTTTTT. This translates into CASSVGGTNTGELFF.

In its sample, this clone was seen a few times. The V gene is TRBV28, the J gene TRBJ1-2; a weak D match, TRBD1 (5 bases). This CDR3 region has 13 residues. Looked up from germline, CDR1 is MDHEN and CDR2 is SYDVKM. V gave up 10 bases and J gave up 2 bases, with 14 bases separating them. CDR3 DNA: TGTGCCACGCTAACAGGTTCGAACTATGGCTACACCTTC. Protein: CATLTGSNYGYTF.

The V call is TRBV18, the J call TRBJ1-4, with D possibly TRBD1 on 5 matching bases. CDR3 length equals 12 residues. V gave up 3 bases and J gave up 8 bases, with 7 bases separating them. Germline CDR1 is KGHSH and CDR2 is LQKENI. The CDR3 region has the DNA TGTGCCAGCTCACCGGGGCGAGAAAAACTGTTTTTT. This sequence encodes CASSPGREKLFF.

The chain couples TRBV9 to TRBJ1-1; TRBD1 is a possible D gene (5 bases). This CDR3 has 15 amino acids. Germline CDR1 SGDLS, CDR2 YYNGEE. V was pared by 5 bases and J by 5 bases, with 19 bases between. The CDR3 DNA reads TGTGCCAGCAGACGTTGGGGGTGGGGAGGGACTGAAGCTTTCTTT. Protein: CASRRWGWGGTEAFF.

V usage is TRBV5-6 and J usage is TRBJ2-3, with D perhaps matching TRBD2 (5 bases). The length of the CDR3 is 13 residues. V was pared by 2 bases and J by 3 bases, with 7 bases between. Germline V lookup: CDR1 SGHDT, CDR2 YYEEEE. The CDR3 region is CASSFSGTDTQYF. The CDR3 region has the DNA TGTGCCAGCAGCTTCTCGGGGACAGATACGCAGTATTTT.

The chain carries TRBV6-6 and TRBJ2-7; D is possibly TRBD1 or TRBD2 (5 bases each). This CDR3 has 14 residues. V lost 2 bases, J lost 4 bases, and 12 bases lay in between. Per germline, CDR1 MNHNY and CDR2 SVGAGI (reference sequence). CDR3 in DNA: TGTGCCAGCAGTTACAAGAGGGGTTCATACGAGCAGTACTTC. It yields the protein CASSYKRGSYEQYF.

The chain links TRBV28 to TRBJ2-6; TRBD1 or TRBD2 may be the D gene (5 bases each). V lost 8 bases and J 0 bases, leaving 11 bases between the germline ends. CDR1 is MDHEN, CDR2 SYDVKM, per germline. CDR3 length equals 15 residues. CDR3 sequence reads: CASGDGSSGANVLTF. The CDR3, as DNA: TGTGCCAGCGGGGACGGAAGCTCTGGGGCCAACGTCCTGACTTTC.

The chain recombines TRBV6-5 with TRBJ2-7; D not certain. The CDR3 is 14 amino acids. With 7 bases removed from V and 2 bases from J, the gap between germline ends came to 15 bases. The V gene's germline CDR1 is MNHEY and CDR2 SVGAGI. CDR3 nucleotides: TGTGCCAGCATGGGCCAGACACCTCCCTACGAGCAGTACTTC. It specifies CASMGQTPPYEQYF.

This sequence joins TRBV2 and TRBJ2-4; the D gene could be TRBD1 or TRBD2 (7 bases each). Germline V gene lookup returns CDR1 SNHLY and CDR2 FYNNEI. Trimming took off 4 bases at V and 8 bases at J, with 21 bases between the two ends. This CDR3 comprises 16 residues. The CDR3 bases are TGTGCCAGCAGTGGTCGAAAGACAGGGAGGGGATACATTCAGTACTTC. Its protein product is CASSGRKTGRGYIQYF.